The entry below describes one T cell receptor beta chain. This entry comes from a study of blood T cell repertoires in COVID-19. Study-wide background: Both acute and convalescent COVID-19 samples were obtained from the United States, Italy and Spain. PBMCs, B-cell-depleted T cells, or T cells were the source of the cDNA or gDNA that made up the material.

Trimming stripped 2 bases from V and 9 bases from J, with 11 bases between. There are 13 residues in the CDR3. CDR1 is MNHEY and CDR2 is SVGAGI in the germline V gene. Profiled with immunoSEQ multiplex PCR; TCRdb holds only in-frame clones, not every one. There are 85,000 to 95,000 clones in the sample; about 93% occur only once, and 3% to 4.5% lies in the top ten. Sequencing was performed on peripheral blood. This clonotype was obtained from a woman in her forties or fifties in a cohort sampled during active COVID-19. The chain carries TRBV6-5 and TRBJ2-1, with D uncertain. CDR3 amino acids: CASSYSRLGEQFF. CDR3 sequence (DNA): TGTGCCAGCAGTTACAGCAGGTTAGGTGAGCAGTTCTTC.